This passage covers 4 T cell receptor beta chains from one sample sequenced in a study of T-cell reconstitution after alpha-beta-depleted transplantation in children. The TCRbeta library was prepared with unique molecular identifiers. Each CDR3 protein is one row after TCRdb ran MiXCR on the PCR reads. The table includes about 500,000 distinct CDR3 sequences, approximately 29% detected once. This specimen consisted of PBMCs from the stem cell graft donor, obtained from the stem cell graft. The receptor set was obtained from a human donor who donated a stem cell graft to a child with aplastic anemia.

The V call is TRBV29-1, the J call TRBJ1-1; the D is unclear. The CDR3 is made up of 10 amino acids. Trimming cost V 7 bases and J 1 base, with 4 bases left between them. Per the germline V gene, CDR1 is SQVTM and CDR2 is ANQGSEA. As DNA, the CDR3 is TGCAGCGGGAAGAACACTGAAGCTTTCTTT. Translation: CSGKNTEAFF.

The chain carries TRBV20-1 and TRBJ2-1; TRBD2 matches 9 bases. The CDR3 extends over 14 amino acids. The trim removed 4 bases at V and 0 bases at J, leaving 1 base unmatched. Germline V CDR1 and CDR2: DFQATT, SNEGSKA (reference sequence). CDR3 protein: CSAISGSSYNEQFF. Here the CDR3 DNA reads TGCAGTGCTATTAGCGGGAGCTCCTACAATGAGCAGTTCTTC.

This clonotype occurred a few times. This rearrangement joins TRBV20-1 to TRBJ1-5; 7 bases are a match to TRBD1. The V segment lost 5 bases and the J segment 6 bases; nucleotides outside the gene matches: 10. From germline, CDR1 is DFQATT and CDR2 SNEGSKA (reference sequence). CDR3 length equals 14 residues. CDR3 DNA: TGCAGTGCTCGACAGGGTGTGGATTCTCAGCCCCAGCATTTT. Protein: CSARQGVDSQPQHF.

Only a few counts were recorded for this clonotype. V and J are TRBV5-6 and TRBJ2-7, with 7 bases lining up with TRBD1. Per the germline V gene, CDR1 is SGHDT and CDR2 is YYEEEE. The CDR3 spans 15 residues. The J segment lost 0 bases and the V segment lost 5 bases, leaving 8 bases of the junction unmatched. The CDR3 DNA is TGTGCCAGCAGTCGGCCTCACAGGGGCTCCTACGAGCAGTACTTC. Its translation: CASSRPHRGSYEQYF.